The 10 T cell receptor beta chains below were found in one sample sequenced in a study of T cell responses to AZD1222 COVID-19 vaccine (dated by TCRdb to the early 2020s). According to the study, the label for this sample's time point signals: about 28 days (+/-7) after the second vaccine dose. The treatment or condition label, as the study defines it: meningococcal conjugate vaccine given as trial control. Libraries came from the immunoSEQ multiplex PCR assay. TCRdb took over this immuneACCESS table, retaining in-frame rearrangements with V and J assigned. Such tables are incomplete; in checked studies, under half of the missing clones stem from an unresolved V gene, and the remainder is unexplained. The sample data list over 150,000 clones, and 90% to 95% of these were observed just once. Under 1.1% of the sample goes to the ten largest clones. The sample in question was peripheral blood, obtained 28 days after the second dose of the MenACWY control vaccine. These receptors were obtained from an adult who received the MenACWY meningococcal vaccine as a control.

The V gene is TRBV15, the J gene TRBJ1-2; TRBD1 is a possible D gene (6 bases). Per germline, CDR1 LNHNV and CDR2 YYDKDF (reference sequence). The CDR3 runs 14 residues. V lost 0 bases and J 5 bases, leaving 10 bases between the germline ends. The CDR3 protein is CATSRERTEYGYTF. CDR3 DNA: TGTGCCACCAGCAGAGAACGGACAGAGTATGGCTACACCTTC.

This sequence joins TRBV18 and TRBJ2-7; 11 nucleotides match TRBD1. The CDR3 totals 15 residues. The germline V gene has CDR1 KGHSH and CDR2 LQKENI. Trimming at V came to 2 bases and at J to 6 bases, leaving 6 bases not matched to a gene. The CDR3 region is CASSPTTGTGGEQYF. The CDR3 coding sequence is TGTGCCAGCTCACCAACCACCGGGACAGGGGGCGAGCAGTACTTC.

This chain uses TRBV6-1 with TRBJ2-1; D ambiguous. Between the trimmed V and J ends, which lost 2 bases and 6 bases, there was a span of 14 bases. The germline V gene has CDR1 MNHNS and CDR2 SASEGT. This CDR3 has 15 amino acids. CDR3 coding DNA: TGTGCCAGCAGTGAAAGGTCGGCGTCTCCCAATGAGCAGTTCTTC. This codes for CASSERSASPNEQFF.

The chain employs TRBV2 and TRBJ2-5; D is perhaps TRBD1 (5 bases). The CDR3 covers 16 residues. The germline V and J ends were trimmed by 6 bases and 5 bases, with 22 bases remaining between them. Germline values: CDR1 SNHLY, CDR2 FYNNEI. CDR3 region: CASSDRPRAGSETQYF. Here the CDR3 DNA reads TGTGCCAGCAGCGATCGCCCGAGAGCAGGGTCTGAGACCCAGTACTTC. The whole variable domain, remainder taken from reference TRBV2 and TRBJ2-5, is EPEVTQTPSHQVTQMGQEVILRCVPISNHLYFYWYRQILGQKVEFLVSFYNNEISEKSEIFDDQFSVERPDGSNFTLKIRSTKLEDSAMYFCASSDRPRAGSETQYFGPGTRLLVL.

The chain is built from TRBV6-6 and TRBJ1-5, with unresolved D. The germline V gene has CDR1 MNHNY and CDR2 SVGAGI (reference sequence). V was shortened by 6 bases and J by 2 bases, with 14 bases between the two germline ends. The CDR3 sequence is 15 residues long. The CDR3 reads CASSQGLVGNQPQHF. In DNA, the CDR3 is TGTGCCAGCAGCCAAGGCCTAGTGGGCAATCAGCCCCAGCATTTT.

This chain links TRBV27 with TRBJ1-2, with 7 bases matching TRBD1. From germline, CDR1 is MNHEY and CDR2 SMNVEV (reference sequence). V lost 2 bases and J lost 8; bases outside the gene matches: 11. CDR3 length equals 15 residues. The chain's CDR3 is CASSLGRGASGGYTF. The CDR3 nucleotides are TGTGCCAGCAGTTTAGGCAGGGGGGCGTCCGGAGGCTACACCTTC.

Concerning this clone: Other nucleotide sequences from this sample produce the same CDR3. V is TRBV11-2 and J is TRBJ2-7; the match to TRBD2 covers 8 bases. The CDR3 has 16 amino acids. Trimming cost V 1 base and J 2 bases; bases outside gene matches: 7. The germline gives CDR1 SGHAT, CDR2 FQNNGV. The CDR3 loop is CASSLGRRGAAYEQYF. In DNA form, the CDR3 reads TGTGCCAGCAGCTTAGGTCGGCGGGGGGCGGCCTACGAGCAGTACTTC.

The J gene is TRBJ1-3, the V gene TRBV18, with D uncertain. The CDR3 is made up of 15 amino acids. Germline-derived CDR1 and CDR2 are KGHSH and LQKENI. With 6 bases removed from V and 4 bases from J, the gap between germline ends came to 16 bases. In nucleotides, the CDR3 is TGTGCCAGCTCCCTCCGGGCCCAACCAGGAAACACCATATATTTT. Translating it yields CASSLRAQPGNTIYF.

This sequence joins TRBV5-1 and TRBJ2-5; 9 bases map to TRBD1. Germline CDR1 reads SGHRS; CDR2 reads YFSETQ. CDR3 size: 16 residues. Trimming cost V 4 bases and J 2 bases; bases outside gene matches: 9. CDR3 bases: TGCGCCAGCAGCCTTTCTTCGGGACAGGGACAAGAGACCCAGTACTTC. Amino acid sequence: CASSLSSGQGQETQYF.

J is TRBJ1-4 and V is TRBV5-6; TRBD1 agrees at 9 bases. This CDR3 has 15 residues. Losses at the gene ends were 1 base for V and 8 bases for J; bases not matched to a gene: 6. Per germline, CDR1 SGHDT and CDR2 YYEEEE. CDR3 in DNA: TGTGCCAGCAGCTTGCTACAGGGGGCTGGGGAAAAACTGTTTTTT. Protein product: CASSLLQGAGEKLFF.